These 20 T cell receptor beta chains share one sample of origin, sequenced in a study of blood T cells in healthy people across ages. Then a second PCR, running roughly 7 to 12 cycles, was carried out with a sample-barcoded 5' primer and a J-beta primer mix. TCRdb re-called the 5' RACE reads with MiXCR, one entry per CDR3 protein. The table includes just over 800,000 distinct CDR3 sequences, about 59% detected once. The sample comprised blood. These receptor sequences come from a man in his thirties or forties in good health.

The rearrangement joins TRBV20-1 to TRBJ2-1; TRBD2 matches 8 bases. Germline lookup yields CDR1 DFQATT and CDR2 SNEGSKA (reference sequence). CDR3 length: 12 residues. The CDR3 region is CSAGGHYNEQFF. The CDR3 DNA is TGCAGCGCGGGGGGACACTACAATGAGCAGTTCTTC.

The V call is TRBV4-3, the J call TRBJ2-1; 12 nucleotides agree with TRBD1. CDR3 length: 15 residues. The junction had 5 bases not matched to a gene; V was cut back by 4 bases and J by 7 bases. Germline V CDR1 and CDR2: LGHNA, YSLEER. CDR3 amino acids: CASSRGQGAGNEQFF. DNA of the CDR3: TGCGCCAGCAGCCGGGGACAGGGGGCGGGTAATGAGCAGTTCTTC.

This clonotype was detected only a few times. The V call is TRBV12-3 or TRBV12-4, the J call TRBJ2-4; possibly TRBD2 for D (5 bases). V was pared by 2 bases and J by 3 bases, with 8 bases between. This CDR3 spans 14 amino acids. The CDR3 reads CASSLSRGKNIQYF. The CDR3 region has the DNA TGTGCCAGCAGTTTAAGCCGGGGCAAAAACATTCAGTACTTC.

The rearrangement links TRBV7-6 to TRBJ2-3, with 13 nucleotides matching TRBD2. With V trimmed by 5 bases and J by 2 bases, 13 bases remained unmatched. The germline gives CDR1 SGHVS, CDR2 FNYEAQ. This CDR3 comprises 19 residues. CDR3 amino acids: CASSPQMRTSGRPTDTQYF. The CDR3 coding sequence is TGTGCCAGCAGCCCGCAAATGAGGACTAGCGGGAGACCCACAGATACGCAGTATTTT.

This chain links TRBV4-3 with TRBJ2-3; 14 bases are shared with TRBD2. Germline V gene lookup returns CDR1 LGHNA and CDR2 YSLEER. With 3 bases clipped from V and 5 bases from J, the junction kept 7 bases outside the gene matches. CDR3 length: 17 residues. The CDR3 is CASSQPGLAGVRDTQYF. The CDR3 DNA sequence: TGCGCCAGCAGCCAGCCGGGACTAGCGGGGGTGAGAGATACGCAGTATTTT.

J is TRBJ2-1 and V is TRBV29-1; 8 bases fit TRBD2. CDR3 length equals 19 residues. CDR1 and CDR2 from the germline V gene are SQVTM and ANQGSEA. V gave up 3 bases and J gave up 1 base; unmatched junction bases: 17. CDR3 in DNA: TGCAGCGTTGATAAGTTGGGACTAGAGGTTTTGGGGTCCTACAATGAGCAGTTCTTC. Amino acid sequence: CSVDKLGLEVLGSYNEQFF.

The genes are TRBV2 and TRBJ2-3, with 8 bases matching TRBD1. V was clipped by 0 bases and J by 1 base; unmatched bases: 3. The germline V gene encodes CDR1 SNHLY and CDR2 FYNNEI. CDR3 size: 16 residues. In DNA form, the CDR3 reads TGTGCCAGCAGTGAAGCGCCGACAGGGGGCACAGATACGCAGTATTTT. Amino acids: CASSEAPTGGTDTQYF.

The chain recombines TRBV7-2 with TRBJ2-7; 8 positions agree with TRBD2. J lost 3 bases, V lost 6 bases, and 10 bases had no gene match. The germline V gene encodes CDR1 SGHTA and CDR2 FQGNSA. This CDR3 has 15 residues. The DNA of the CDR3 is TGTGCCAGCAGTTATAACGGGGGGGCCTTCTACGAGCAGTACTTC. Protein sequence: CASSYNGGAFYEQYF.

The chain couples TRBV6-6 to TRBJ1-5, with TRBD1 matching 9 bases. The trim removed 10 bases at V and 1 base at J, leaving 8 bases unmatched. Germline V gene data show CDR1 as MNHNY and CDR2 as SVGAGI (reference sequence). This CDR3 region has 15 residues. The CDR3 protein is CATLGTGTSNQPQHF. The CDR3 DNA sequence: TGTGCCACCCTAGGGACAGGGACAAGCAATCAGCCCCAGCATTTT.

The chain employs TRBV6-6 and TRBJ2-4, with D possibly TRBD2 on 7 matching bases. This CDR3 is built from 14 residues. V was shortened by 7 bases and J by 8 bases, with 18 bases between the two germline ends. Germline V gene lookup returns CDR1 MNHNY and CDR2 SVGAGI (reference sequence). The CDR3 sequence is CASKYGGGLDIQYF. The CDR3, as DNA: TGTGCCAGCAAGTACGGCGGGGGCCTGGACATTCAGTACTTC.

The rearrangement uses TRBV4-3 and TRBJ2-1; the D gene is possibly TRBD1 (5 bases). Trimming pared 0 bases from V and 0 bases from J, leaving 12 bases between. CDR3 length: 17 amino acids. The germline V gene encodes CDR1 LGHNA and CDR2 YSLEER. The CDR3 spells CASSQDWGPSSYNEQFF. The CDR3 bases are TGCGCCAGCAGCCAAGATTGGGGCCCGAGCTCCTACAATGAGCAGTTCTTC.

The chain uses TRBV7-6 and TRBJ2-2; 8 bases are shared with TRBD2. In germline, CDR1 is SGHVS, CDR2 FNYEAQ. The V and J ends lost 7 bases and 1 base, in that order; junction bases with no gene match: 17. The CDR3 is made up of 19 amino acids. The DNA for the CDR3 is TGTGCCAGCACCTACCTCACCGGGAGGGGCTTGAGGAACACCGGGGAGCTGTTTTTT. As protein: CASTYLTGRGLRNTGELFF.

This clonotype has just one count. The CDR3 protein is CASSRGTSGGRSYEQYF. The CDR3 DNA follows: TGCGCCAGCAGCCGTGGGACTAGCGGGGGGCGCTCCTACGAGCAGTACTTC. The rearrangement joins TRBV4-3 to TRBJ2-7; 15 bases fit TRBD2. The V gene's germline CDR1 is LGHNA and CDR2 YSLEER. The CDR3 is made up of 17 amino acids. With V trimmed by 4 bases and J by 0 bases, 4 bases remained unmatched.

The chain links TRBV12-3 or TRBV12-4 to TRBJ2-5, with 7 bases that match TRBD2. This CDR3 has 16 residues. V lost 7 bases to trimming and J lost 2 bases; unmatched junction nucleotides: 13. CDR3: CASTTLGSSGQETQYF. The DNA of the CDR3 is TGTGCCAGCACCACCCTAGGGTCTAGCGGTCAAGAGACCCAGTACTTC.

The chain couples TRBV7-9 to TRBJ2-3, with D hard to call. CDR3 length equals 14 residues. Germline assignment: CDR1 SEHNR and CDR2 FQNEAQ (reference sequence). V lost 1 base to trimming and J lost 4 bases, with 9 bases between them. CDR3 in amino acids: CASSLVRQADTQYF. The CDR3 DNA reads TGTGCCAGCAGCTTAGTACGTCAGGCAGATACGCAGTATTTT. The entire variable domain, with the rest obtained from reference TRBV7-9 and TRBJ2-3, is as follows: DTGVSQNPRHKITKRGQNVTFRCDPISEHNRLYWYRQTLGQGPEFLTYFQNEAQLEKSRLLSDRFSAERPKGSFSTLEIQRTEQGDSAMYLCASSLVRQADTQYFGPGTRLTVL.

There are a few counts of this clonotype. This rearrangement joins TRBV20-1 to TRBJ2-3; 9 nucleotides line up with TRBD1. Trimming cost V 0 bases and J 1 base; bases outside gene matches: 5. Germline V gene data show CDR1 as DFQATT and CDR2 as SNEGSKA (reference sequence). The CDR3 has 16 residues. Here the CDR3 DNA reads TGCAGTGCTAGAGATCCCGGGACAGGGCGCACAGATACGCAGTATTTT. Protein product: CSARDPGTGRTDTQYF.

Concerning this clonotype: A much more abundant neighbour one base away suggests this may be a read error. The V gene is TRBV20-1, the J gene TRBJ2-3; TRBD2 is a possible D gene (7 bases). The length of the CDR3 is 14 residues. CDR1 DFQATT and CDR2 SNEGSKA come from the germline V gene (reference sequence). This CDR3 is CSARGGRGLDAQYF. The CDR3 coding sequence is TGCAGTGCCAGGGGAGGGCGGGGGTTAGATGCGCAGTATTTT.

A word on this clonotype: Germline is not matched at one junction end, which may reflect a read error. The chain employs TRBV12-3 or TRBV12-4 and TRBJ1-4; D gene ambiguous. This CDR3 is built from 18 residues. Here the CDR3 DNA reads TGTGCCAGCAGCCGGTTTAGACCGACGGCCCCAACCAATGAAAAACTGTTTTTT. Protein: CASSRFRPTAPTNEKLFF.

The chain employs TRBV9 and TRBJ2-1, with D perhaps matching TRBD1 or TRBD2 (5 bases each). Trimming stripped 4 bases from V and 4 bases from J, with 15 bases between. The CDR3 is 15 residues long. The V gene's germline CDR1 is SGDLS and CDR2 YYNGEE. CDR3 DNA sequence: TGTGCCAGCAGCTACGGGACGATAGCGTACAATGAGCAGTTCTTC. It codes for CASSYGTIAYNEQFF.

The chain joins TRBV30 to TRBJ1-6, with TRBD1 identical over 8 bases. The V gene's germline CDR1 is GTSNPN and CDR2 SVGIG (reference sequence). This CDR3 comprises 14 residues. The ends lost 1 base at V and 10 bases at J; junction bases unmatched: 6. The CDR3 spells CAWSALTGGSPLHF. The CDR3 nucleotides read TGTGCCTGGAGTGCACTTACAGGGGGGTCACCCCTCCACTTT.